This TCR beta chain is from a study of T cell repertoires in cytomegalovirus infection. TCRdb reprocessed the reads with MiXCR, giving one entry per CDR3 protein. The repertoire has hundreds of thousands of distinct CDR3 sequences, more than 20% of them found once; the top ten carry 7% to 9%. Trimming left V 0 bases short and J 8 bases short, with 13 bases between. Germline CDR1 and CDR2: LNHNV and YYDKDF (reference sequence). The length of the CDR3 is 15 residues. The sample was CD8+ T cells from PBMCs. The rearrangement uses TRBV15 and TRBJ1-4; TRBD1 might be the D (5 bases). This sequence originates from a human donor in good health (CMV status not recorded). Some clones in this sample may be carry-over from other donors' samples. CDR3 bases: TGTGCCACCAGCAGAGATCGGGGGGGGGACGAAAAACTGTTTTTT. Its translation: CATSRDRGGDEKLFF.